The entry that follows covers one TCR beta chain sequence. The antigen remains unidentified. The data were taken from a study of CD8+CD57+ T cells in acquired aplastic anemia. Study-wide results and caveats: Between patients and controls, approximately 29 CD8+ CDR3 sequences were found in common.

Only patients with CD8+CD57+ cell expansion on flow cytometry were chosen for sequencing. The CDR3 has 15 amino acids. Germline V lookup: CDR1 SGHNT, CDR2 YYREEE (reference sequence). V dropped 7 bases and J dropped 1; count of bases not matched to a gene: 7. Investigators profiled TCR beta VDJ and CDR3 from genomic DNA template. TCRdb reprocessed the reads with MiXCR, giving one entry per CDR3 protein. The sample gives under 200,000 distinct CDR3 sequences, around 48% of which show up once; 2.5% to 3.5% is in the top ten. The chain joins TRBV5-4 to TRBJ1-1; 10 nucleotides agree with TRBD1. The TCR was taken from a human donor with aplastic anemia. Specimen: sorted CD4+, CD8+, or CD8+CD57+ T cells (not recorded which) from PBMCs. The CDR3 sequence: CASGRQGATNTEAFF. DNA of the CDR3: TGTGCCAGCGGACGACAGGGGGCGACGAACACTGAAGCTTTCTTT.